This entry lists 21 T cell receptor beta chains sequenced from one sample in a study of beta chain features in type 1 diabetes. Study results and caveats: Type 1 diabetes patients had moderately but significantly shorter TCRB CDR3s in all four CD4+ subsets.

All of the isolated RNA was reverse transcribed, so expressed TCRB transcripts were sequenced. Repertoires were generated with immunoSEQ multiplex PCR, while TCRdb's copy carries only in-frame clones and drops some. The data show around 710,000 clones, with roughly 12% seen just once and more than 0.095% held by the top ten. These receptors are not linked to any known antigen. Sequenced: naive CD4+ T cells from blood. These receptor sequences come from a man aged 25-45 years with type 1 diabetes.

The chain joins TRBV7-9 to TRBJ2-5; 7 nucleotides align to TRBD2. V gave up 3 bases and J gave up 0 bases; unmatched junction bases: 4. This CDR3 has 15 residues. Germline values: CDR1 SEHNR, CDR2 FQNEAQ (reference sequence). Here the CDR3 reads CASSLVGTNQETQYF. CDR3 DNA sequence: TGTGCCAGCAGCTTGGTTGGGACTAACCAAGAGACCCAGTACTTC. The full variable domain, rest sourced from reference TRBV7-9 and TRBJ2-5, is DTGVSQNPRHKITKRGQNVTFRCDPISEHNRLYWYRQTLGQGPEFLTYFQNEAQLEKSRLLSDRFSAERPKGSFSTLEIQRTEQGDSAMYLCASSLVGTNQETQYFGPGTRLLVL.

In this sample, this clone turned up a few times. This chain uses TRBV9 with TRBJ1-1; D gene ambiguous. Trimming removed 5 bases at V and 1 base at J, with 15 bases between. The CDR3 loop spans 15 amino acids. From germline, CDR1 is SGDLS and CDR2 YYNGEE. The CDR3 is CASRPGPSKNTEAFF. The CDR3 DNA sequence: TGTGCCAGCAGGCCCGGTCCTTCTAAGAACACTGAAGCTTTCTTT.

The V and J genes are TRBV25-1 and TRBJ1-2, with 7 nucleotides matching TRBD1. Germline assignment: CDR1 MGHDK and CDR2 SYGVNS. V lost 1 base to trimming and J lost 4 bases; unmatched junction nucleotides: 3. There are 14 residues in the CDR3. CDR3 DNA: TGTGCCAGCAGTGAATGGGACAGCGTCTATGGCTACACCTTC. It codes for CASSEWDSVYGYTF.

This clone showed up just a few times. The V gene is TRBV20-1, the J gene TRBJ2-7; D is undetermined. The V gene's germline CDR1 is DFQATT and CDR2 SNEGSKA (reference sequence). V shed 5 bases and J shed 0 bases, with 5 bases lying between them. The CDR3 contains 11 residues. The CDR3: CSAWTSYEQYF. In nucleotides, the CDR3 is TGCAGTGCTTGGACCTCCTACGAGCAGTACTTC.

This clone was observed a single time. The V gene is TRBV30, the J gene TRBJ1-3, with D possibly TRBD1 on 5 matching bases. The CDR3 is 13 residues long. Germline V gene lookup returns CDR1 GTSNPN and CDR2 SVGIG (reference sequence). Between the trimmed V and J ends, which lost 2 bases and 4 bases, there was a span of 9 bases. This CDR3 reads CAWSSGQGNTIYF. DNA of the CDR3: TGTGCCTGGAGTTCAGGGCAAGGAAACACCATATATTTT. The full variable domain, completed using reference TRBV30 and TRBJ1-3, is SQTIHQWPATLVQPVGSPLSLECTVEGTSNPNLYWYRQAAGRGLQLLFYSVGIGQISSEVPQNLSASRPQDRQFILSSKKLLLSDSGFYLCAWSSGQGNTIYFGEGSWLTVV.

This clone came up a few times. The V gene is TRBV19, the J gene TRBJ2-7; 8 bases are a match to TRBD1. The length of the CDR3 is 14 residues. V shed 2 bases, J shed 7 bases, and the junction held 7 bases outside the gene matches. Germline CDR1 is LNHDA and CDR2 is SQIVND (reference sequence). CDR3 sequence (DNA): TGTGCCAGTAGTATACTACAGGGGGTAGGGGAGCAGTACTTC. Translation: CASSILQGVGEQYF.

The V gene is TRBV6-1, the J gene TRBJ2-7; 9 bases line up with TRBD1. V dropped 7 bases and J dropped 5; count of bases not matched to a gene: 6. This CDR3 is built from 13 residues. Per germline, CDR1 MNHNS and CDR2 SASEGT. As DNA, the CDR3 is TGTGCCAGCATGGGAGGGACAGGGAACGAGCAGTACTTC. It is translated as CASMGGTGNEQYF.

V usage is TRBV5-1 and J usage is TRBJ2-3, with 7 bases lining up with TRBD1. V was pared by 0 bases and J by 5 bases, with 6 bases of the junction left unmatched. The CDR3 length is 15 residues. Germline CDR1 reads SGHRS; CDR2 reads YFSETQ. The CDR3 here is CASSLVEGGQDTQYF. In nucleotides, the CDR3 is TGCGCCAGCAGCTTGGTAGAAGGGGGCCAAGATACGCAGTATTTT.

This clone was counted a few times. CDR3 DNA: TGTGCCAGCACCAGGGGGGCATCTGGGCGACCCCTCCACTTT. Translated, it gives CASTRGASGRPLHF. The J gene is TRBJ1-6, the V gene TRBV2, with 7 bases matching TRBD1. Per germline, CDR1 SNHLY and CDR2 FYNNEI. This CDR3 is 14 amino acids long. The V and J ends lost 7 bases and 12 bases, in that order; junction bases with no gene match: 12.

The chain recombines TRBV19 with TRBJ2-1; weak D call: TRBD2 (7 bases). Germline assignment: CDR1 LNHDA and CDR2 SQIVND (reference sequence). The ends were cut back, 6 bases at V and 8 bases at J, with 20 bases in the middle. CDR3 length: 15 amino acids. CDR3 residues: CASRAPGGSGDEQFF. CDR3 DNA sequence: TGTGCCAGTAGAGCTCCGGGGGGCTCTGGCGATGAGCAGTTCTTC.

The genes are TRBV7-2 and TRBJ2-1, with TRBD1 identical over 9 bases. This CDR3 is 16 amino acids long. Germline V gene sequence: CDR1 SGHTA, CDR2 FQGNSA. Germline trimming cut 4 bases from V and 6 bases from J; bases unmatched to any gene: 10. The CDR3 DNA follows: TGTGCCAGCAGCTCCACTCCACAGGGGGCTGGCAATGAGCAGTTCTTC. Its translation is CASSSTPQGAGNEQFF.

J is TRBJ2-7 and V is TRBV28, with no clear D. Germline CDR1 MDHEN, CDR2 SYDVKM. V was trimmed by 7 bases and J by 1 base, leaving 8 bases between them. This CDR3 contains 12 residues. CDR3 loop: CASTQVSYEQYF. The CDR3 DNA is TGTGCCAGCACGCAAGTATCCTACGAGCAGTACTTC.

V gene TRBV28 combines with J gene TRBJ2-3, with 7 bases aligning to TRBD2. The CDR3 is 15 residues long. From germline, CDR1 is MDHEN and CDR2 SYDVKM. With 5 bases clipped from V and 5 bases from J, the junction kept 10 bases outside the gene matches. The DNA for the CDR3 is TGTGCCAGCAGTCGCAAAGCGGGGATGGGAGATACGCAGTATTTT. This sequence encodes CASSRKAGMGDTQYF. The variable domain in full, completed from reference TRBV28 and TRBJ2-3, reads DVKVTQSSRYLVKRTGEKVFLECVQDMDHENMFWYRQDPGLGLRLIYFSYDVKMKEKGDIPEGYSVSREKKERFSLILESASTNQTSMYLCASSRKAGMGDTQYFGPGTRLTVL.

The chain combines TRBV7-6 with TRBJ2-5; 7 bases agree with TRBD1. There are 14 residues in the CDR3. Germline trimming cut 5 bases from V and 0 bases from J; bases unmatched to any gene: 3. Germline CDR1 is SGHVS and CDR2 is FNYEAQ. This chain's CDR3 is CASSTTGDQETQYF. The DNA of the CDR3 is TGTGCCAGCAGCACTACAGGGGACCAAGAGACCCAGTACTTC.

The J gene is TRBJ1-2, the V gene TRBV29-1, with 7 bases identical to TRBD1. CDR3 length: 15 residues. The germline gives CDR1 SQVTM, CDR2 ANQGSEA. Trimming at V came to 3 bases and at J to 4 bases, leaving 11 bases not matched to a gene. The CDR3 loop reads CSVDRGGQATYGYTF. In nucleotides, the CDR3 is TGCAGCGTTGATCGAGGTGGACAGGCCACCTATGGCTACACCTTC.

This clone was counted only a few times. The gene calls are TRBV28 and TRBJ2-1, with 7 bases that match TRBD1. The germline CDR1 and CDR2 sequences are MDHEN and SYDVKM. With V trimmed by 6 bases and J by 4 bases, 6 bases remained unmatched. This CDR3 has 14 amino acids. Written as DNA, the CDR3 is TGTGCCAGCAGACCCGGGACAGTTTACAATGAGCAGTTCTTC. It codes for CASRPGTVYNEQFF. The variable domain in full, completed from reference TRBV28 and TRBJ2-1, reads DVKVTQSSRYLVKRTGEKVFLECVQDMDHENMFWYRQDPGLGLRLIYFSYDVKMKEKGDIPEGYSVSREKKERFSLILESASTNQTSMYLCASRPGTVYNEQFFGPGTRLTVL.

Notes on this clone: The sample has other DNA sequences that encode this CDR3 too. The CDR3, as DNA: TGTGCCAGCAGCGTAGACGGGGGGAGCTACAATGAGCAGTTCTTC. Translated, it gives CASSVDGGSYNEQFF. This chain connects TRBV9 to TRBJ2-1, with 7 bases matching TRBD2. Germline lookup yields CDR1 SGDLS and CDR2 YYNGEE. CDR3 length: 15 amino acids. The V segment lost 0 bases and the J segment 3 bases; nucleotides outside the gene matches: 3.

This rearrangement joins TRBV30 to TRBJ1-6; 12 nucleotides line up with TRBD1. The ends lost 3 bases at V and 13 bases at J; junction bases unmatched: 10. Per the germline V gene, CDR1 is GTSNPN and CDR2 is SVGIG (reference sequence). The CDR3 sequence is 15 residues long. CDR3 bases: TGTGCCTGGAGCGTACCCGGGACAGGGGGCCAGCCCCTCCACTTT. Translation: CAWSVPGTGGQPLHF.

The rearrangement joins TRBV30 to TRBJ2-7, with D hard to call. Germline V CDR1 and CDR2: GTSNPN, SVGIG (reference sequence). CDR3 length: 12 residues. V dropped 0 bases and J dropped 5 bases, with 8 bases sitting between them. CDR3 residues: CAWSVMVDEQYF. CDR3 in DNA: TGTGCCTGGAGTGTAATGGTTGACGAGCAGTACTTC. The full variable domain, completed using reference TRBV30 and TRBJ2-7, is SQTIHQWPATLVQPVGSPLSLECTVEGTSNPNLYWYRQAAGRGLQLLFYSVGIGQISSEVPQNLSASRPQDRQFILSSKKLLLSDSGFYLCAWSVMVDEQYFGPGTRLTVT.

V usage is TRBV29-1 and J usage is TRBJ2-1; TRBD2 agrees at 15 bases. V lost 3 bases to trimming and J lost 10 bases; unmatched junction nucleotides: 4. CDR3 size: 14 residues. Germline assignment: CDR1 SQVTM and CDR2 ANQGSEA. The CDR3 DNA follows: TGCAGCGTTGAGGGACTAGCGGGGGGCCCCGAGCAGTTCTTC. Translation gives CSVEGLAGGPEQFF.

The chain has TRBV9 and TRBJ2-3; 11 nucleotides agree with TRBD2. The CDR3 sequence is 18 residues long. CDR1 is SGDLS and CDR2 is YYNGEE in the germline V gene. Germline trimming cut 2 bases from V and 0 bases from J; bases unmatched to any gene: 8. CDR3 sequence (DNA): TGTGCCAGCAGCGTCGGGCTAGCGGGGGGTCGTAGCACAGATACGCAGTATTTT. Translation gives CASSVGLAGGRSTDTQYF.